This TCR beta chain is from a study of vaccination and CD4 T cells after COVID-19. An Oncomine TCR Beta short-read assay was used to sequence the DNA from cultured CD4+ T cells. TCRdb reprocessed the PCR reads via MiXCR and lists one record per CDR3 protein. The sample contains approximately 15,000 distinct CDR3 sequences, less than 30% of which appear only once. Sample treatment: roughly ten-day PBMC culture with coronavirus spike peptide pools or control peptides (ViraFEST assay). With regard to this clonotype: What it binds is unknown.

V lost 5 bases and J 2 bases, leaving 12 bases between the germline ends. This CDR3 contains 14 residues. Germline-derived CDR1 and CDR2 are LNHDA and SQIVND (reference sequence). Sequenced: cultured CD4+ T cells from blood. The receptor was isolated from a human donor with COVID-19. This sequence joins TRBV19 and TRBJ2-5; TRBD2 is a possible D gene (6 bases). CDR3 residues: CASSYPGRQETQYF. The CDR3 bases are TGTGCCAGTAGTTATCCGGGGAGGCAAGAGACCCAGTACTTC.